This T cell receptor (beta chain) was sequenced for a study of Ad26.COV2.S vaccination and SARS-CoV-2 variants. Whole-study results and caveats: Once vaccination had occurred, spike-specific CD8+ and CD4+ T cell responses reportedly showed substantial breadth. Total responses of T cells may have been underestimated by the analyses of TCR breadth and depth. Measurement of non-spike TCR breadth gave similar results in vaccine and placebo recipients.

With respect to this clone: No antigen is known for it.

Measured with immunoSEQ multiplex PCR; TCRdb has only the in-frame clones, and not every one. The table has 150,000 to 200,000 clones, 87% seen once. The CDR3 covers 18 residues. The germline CDR1 and CDR2 sequences are MGHDK and SYGVNS. V dropped 5 bases and J dropped 4; count of bases not matched to a gene: 18. This TCR derives from a human donor who had recovered from COVID-19. V is TRBV25-1 and J is TRBJ2-3, with TRBD1 identical over 7 bases. The material was peripheral blood, obtained after recovery from COVID-19. CDR3 in amino acids: CASSQEWAEGGDPDTQYF. Written as DNA, the CDR3 is TGTGCCAGCAGTCAAGAGTGGGCGGAAGGGGGCGACCCAGATACGCAGTATTTT.